This entry is about one T cell receptor beta chain. The data belong to a study of blood T cell repertoires in COVID-19. Study overall: Acute and convalescent COVID-19 specimens originated in the United States, Italy and Spain. T cells, B-cell-depleted T cells, or PBMCs supplied cDNA or gDNA.

V lost 2 bases, J lost 6 bases, and 9 bases stayed unmatched. Looked up from germline, CDR1 is MNHEY and CDR2 is SMNVEV (reference sequence). CDR3 length: 15 residues. Authors' methods: How many nucleated cells were present was estimated from reference gene primer amplification. TCRdb's table, derived via immunoSEQ multiplex PCR, lists solely in-frame clones and lacks some. V and J calls and clone size are those listed in that table; D and trimming were worked out from the DNA. The table shows 130,000 to 150,000 clones, with approximately 86% occurring only once. Sequencing input: peripheral blood. This clonotype was sampled from a man aged 65 to 85 with acute or convalescent COVID-19. The chain recombines TRBV27 with TRBJ2-7, with 8 nucleotides matching TRBD2. Here the CDR3 DNA reads TGTGCCAGCAGTTTAAACGTCCTAGCGGGTGCCGAGCAGTACTTC. Encoded protein: CASSLNVLAGAEQYF.